Given below is one TCR beta chain in context. Its target is unknown. The CDR3 has 17 residues. Trimming removed 0 bases at V and 5 bases at J, with 20 bases between. Germline CDR1 is SGHRS and CDR2 is YFSETQ. This entry belongs to a study of Tregs in tolerant kidney transplant recipients. Study outcomes and limitations: Biological reproducibility was not directly addressed in this study. Few patients were studied, so findings need validation in larger groups. Tregs expanded with activated donor B cells seemed most donor-specific.

Sequenced by immunoSEQ multiplex PCR; TCRdb stores in-frame clones only, minus some. The sample yields roughly 250,000 clones, about 86% seen once. CD4+CD25+CD127- Tregs, CD4+CD25- non-Tregs, CD4 and CD8 cells were sorted. The source of this sequence is a human donor in good health. Material for sequencing was CD4+ T cells from blood. V usage is TRBV5-1 and J usage is TRBJ1-2; D is perhaps TRBD1 (5 bases). The CDR3 is CASSLGQGPLWEYGYTF. The CDR3 DNA reads TGCGCCAGCAGCTTGGGGCAGGGTCCCCTGTGGGAATATGGCTACACCTTC.